This TCR beta chain is drawn from a study of human T cells and chemical hapten exposure. V was trimmed by 6 bases and J by 1 base, leaving 15 bases between them. CDR3 length: 15 residues. Germline V CDR1 and CDR2: MGHRA, YSYEKL. TCRdb passed the RACE reads through MiXCR, listing each CDR3 protein once. The data show 95,000 to 100,000 distinct CDR3 sequences, 10% to 14% seen once. Study-wide results and limits: The number of TCRs above 1 in 1000 frequency did not change after DPC sensitization. Donors in the study had alopecia, meaning their immune response may differ from healthy people's. Large CDR3 similarity clusters arose significantly more often from expanded TCRs than from controls.

The table lists this clonotype with a few counts. Its specificity is not known. The time point was: pre-sensitization, week 0. The sample's treatment: therapeutic diphenylcyclopropenone sensitization with weekly scalp DPC. Prior to application of each patch test, blood was drawn. The V and J genes are TRBV4-1 and TRBJ1-2; no clear D gene. Sequencing used whole blood, obtained in connection with sensitization to the hapten diphenylcyclopropenone (DPC). The source of this sequence is a woman aged 60-70 years with alopecia areata. Some clones in this sample may be carry-over from other donors' samples. As DNA, the CDR3 is TGCGCCAGCAGACTCGGCGGCAGAAATAACTATGGCTACACCTTC. It translates to CASRLGGRNNYGYTF.